One sample yielded the 28 T cell receptor beta chains listed below, sequenced in a study of blood T cell repertoires in COVID-19. Profiled with immunoSEQ multiplex PCR; TCRdb holds only in-frame clones, not every one. Of more than 300,000 clones in the sample, more than 75% are singletons; the top ten hold about 10%. Sequenced sample: PBMCs or T cells enriched from blood (not recorded which). The source is a young woman who had recovered from COVID-19.

The chain carries TRBV27 and TRBJ1-3; possible D gene TRBD1, 6 bases. V lost 9 bases to trimming and J lost 0 bases, with 9 bases between them. Germline V gene lookup returns CDR1 MNHEY and CDR2 SMNVEV (reference sequence). This CDR3 contains 13 residues. The CDR3 here is CARTGISGNTIYF. The DNA for the CDR3 is TGTGCCAGAACAGGGATCTCTGGAAACACCATATATTTT.

This chain connects TRBV10-3 to TRBJ2-1; TRBD2 might be the D (6 bases). The CDR3 sequence is 13 residues long. V lost 8 bases to trimming and J lost 6 bases, with 14 bases between them. The germline V gene has CDR1 ENHRY and CDR2 SYGVKD. This chain's CDR3 is CAIGEAQGNEQFF. Here the CDR3 DNA reads TGTGCCATCGGGGAGGCCCAGGGCAATGAGCAGTTCTTC.

The chain combines TRBV12-3 or TRBV12-4 with TRBJ2-5; D remains ambiguous. Trimming removed 7 bases at V and 5 bases at J, with 11 bases between. This CDR3 has 12 amino acids. The CDR3 loop is CASKAGLETQYF. For the CDR3, the DNA is TGTGCCAGCAAGGCAGGCCTGGAGACCCAGTACTTC.

The V call is TRBV5-1, the J call TRBJ2-2, with a weak D call TRBD2 (5 bases). The germline gives CDR1 SGHRS, CDR2 YFSETQ. Trimming left V 1 base short and J 2 bases short, with 12 bases between. The CDR3 consists of 16 residues. CDR3 loop: CASSLRRTLNTGELFF. CDR3 coding DNA: TGCGCCAGCAGCTTGAGAAGGACTCTTAACACCGGGGAGCTGTTTTTT.

The rearrangement joins TRBV19 to TRBJ2-7; 7 bases agree with TRBD1. Germline CDR1 and CDR2: LNHDA and SQIVND (reference sequence). Trimming cost V 4 bases and J 5 bases; bases outside gene matches: 5. The CDR3 sequence is 13 residues long. CDR3 residues: CASSSGQDDEQYF. Written as DNA, the CDR3 is TGTGCCAGTAGTAGCGGACAGGATGACGAGCAGTACTTC.

This clone was seen a single time. The genes are TRBV24-1 and TRBJ1-3; D is possibly TRBD1 (5 bases). The germline V and J ends were trimmed by 0 bases and 4 bases, with 12 bases remaining between them. The CDR3 totals 16 residues. Germline CDR1 is KGHDR and CDR2 is SFDVKD. Here the CDR3 reads CATSDLVVGPGNTIYF. Written as DNA, the CDR3 is TGTGCCACCAGTGATTTGGTGGTGGGGCCCGGAAACACCATATATTTT.

The chain is built from TRBV2 and TRBJ1-5; no firm D call. The V end was cut by 3 bases, the J end by 4 bases, with 16 bases between. CDR1 is SNHLY and CDR2 is FYNNEI in the germline V gene. This CDR3 is built from 16 residues. The CDR3 loop is CASSERQPLLNQPQHF. The CDR3 bases are TGTGCCAGCAGTGAGAGGCAGCCTCTTTTAAATCAGCCCCAGCATTTT.

The chain uses TRBV9 and TRBJ2-7, with TRBD2 matching over 8 bases. The CDR3 length is 16 residues. Trimming removed 2 bases from V and 4 bases from J; junction bases left unmatched: 11. CDR1 is SGDLS, CDR2 YYNGEE, per germline. CDR3 protein: CASSVQAGGELYEQYF. The CDR3, as DNA: TGTGCCAGCAGCGTTCAGGCGGGAGGAGAGCTATACGAGCAGTACTTC.

This chain uses TRBV5-5 with TRBJ1-2; possible D gene TRBD1, 5 bases. This CDR3 has 13 amino acids. The germline V gene has CDR1 SGHKS and CDR2 YYEKEE (reference sequence). Trimming removed 5 bases from V and 4 bases from J, with 12 bases in between. The CDR3 here is CASRGLGRYGYTF. CDR3 sequence (DNA): TGTGCCAGCAGGGGCTTGGGGCGCTATGGCTACACCTTC.

The chain carries TRBV3-1 (or the pseudogene TRBV3-2) and TRBJ2-7; 11 bases are shared with TRBD2. Looked up from germline, CDR1 is LGHDT and CDR2 is YNNKEL (reference sequence). The CDR3 is 20 residues long. The V gene end was trimmed by 0 bases and the J gene end by 0 bases; junction bases not matched to a gene: 13. The CDR3 DNA sequence: TGTGCCAGCAGCCAAGATTACCCGTTAGCGGGAGGGCCCAACTCCTACGAGCAGTACTTC. Protein product: CASSQDYPLAGGPNSYEQYF.

This chain connects TRBV4-1 to TRBJ1-2; D gene ambiguous. Deletions cut 2 bases from V and 4 bases from J, with 20 bases between. This CDR3 has 17 residues. Germline lookup yields CDR1 MGHRA and CDR2 YSYEKL. The CDR3 DNA reads as TGCGCCAGCAGCCAATTTGAGGTATCTGGCGGAGGCTATGGCTACACCTTC. It is translated as CASSQFEVSGGGYGYTF.

The V and J genes are TRBV3-1 (or the pseudogene TRBV3-2) and TRBJ1-2; 10 bases align to TRBD1. V lost 4 bases to trimming and J lost 5 bases; unmatched junction nucleotides: 7. From germline, CDR1 is LGHDT and CDR2 YNNKEL (reference sequence). The CDR3 has 15 amino acids. The CDR3 nucleotides read TGTGCCAGCAGCCGCGGGACAGGGGTAGGGTATGGCTACACCTTC. The encoded protein is CASSRGTGVGYGYTF.

The rearrangement joins TRBV7-3 to TRBJ1-1; no clear D gene. CDR1 SGHTA and CDR2 FQGTGA come from the germline V gene. The ends were cut back, 3 bases at V and 4 bases at J, with 9 bases in the middle. The CDR3 has 13 residues. DNA of the CDR3: TGTGCCAGCAGCTTCGAGAGTAGCACTGAAGCTTTCTTT. Protein: CASSFESSTEAFF.

The gene calls are TRBV29-1 and TRBJ1-1; D remains ambiguous. Germline V gives CDR1 SQVTM, CDR2 ANQGSEA. CDR3 length equals 13 residues. V shed 3 bases and J shed 1 base, with 9 bases lying between them. The CDR3 coding sequence is TGCAGCGTTGAGGCAATACAGAACACTGAAGCTTTCTTT. Translation gives CSVEAIQNTEAFF.

CDR3 residues: CASSQAWGTSGDEQFF. For the CDR3, the DNA is TGCGCCAGCAGCCAAGCGTGGGGGACTAGCGGGGATGAGCAGTTCTTC. The gene calls are TRBV4-1 and TRBJ2-1; 13 bases map to TRBD2. V lost 1 base to trimming and J lost 8 bases; unmatched junction nucleotides: 5. The V gene's germline CDR1 is MGHRA and CDR2 YSYEKL. The CDR3 length is 16 residues.

The chain has TRBV7-9 and TRBJ1-6; 9 bases agree with TRBD1. From germline, CDR1 is SEHNR and CDR2 FQNEAQ (reference sequence). CDR3 length: 16 residues. Trimming cost V 5 bases and J 9 bases; bases outside gene matches: 11. The CDR3 reads CASSGEQGATSSPLHF. In nucleotides, the CDR3 is TGTGCCAGCAGCGGAGAACAGGGGGCAACAAGTTCACCCCTCCACTTT.

About this clone itself: As the CDR3 is not closed by the conserved phenylalanine or tryptophan, this likely results from a read error. The DNA is left out, because the CDR3 cannot be placed on it with certainty; the CDR3 is given as TCRdb lists it. This chain uses TRBV15 with TRBJ1-1. Ends included, the CDR3 has 12 residues. Germline loops: CDR1 LNHNV, CDR2 YYDKDF (reference sequence). The CDR3 sequence: CATSSVDSGEVG.

The genes are TRBV4-1 and TRBJ2-7; D is perhaps TRBD2 (6 bases). The V gene lost 0 bases and the J gene lost 1 base, with 13 bases spanning the gap. The CDR3 has 16 residues. Germline V gene sequence: CDR1 MGHRA, CDR2 YSYEKL. The CDR3 reads CASSQESPGRSYEQYF. The CDR3 region has the DNA TGCGCCAGCAGCCAAGAAAGTCCAGGGAGGTCCTACGAGCAGTACTTC.

This clone has more than one count but fewer than ten. The V and J genes are TRBV2 and TRBJ1-6; D gene uncertain. V lost 0 bases and J lost 7, with 10 bases in between. Per germline, CDR1 SNHLY and CDR2 FYNNEI. There are 15 residues in the CDR3. The DNA for the CDR3 is TGTGCCAGCAGTGAAGCAGCGGCGGAAAATTCACCCCTCCACTTT. Protein: CASSEAAAENSPLHF.

The chain joins TRBV12-3 or TRBV12-4 to TRBJ1-5; D gene unclear. The V and J ends lost 3 bases and 5 bases respectively, with 8 bases between them. This CDR3 contains 13 residues. Here the CDR3 reads CASSFTRDQPQHF. In nucleotides, the CDR3 is TGTGCCAGCAGTTTTACGAGGGATCAGCCCCAGCATTTT.

This clone was seen only a few times. The rearrangement joins TRBV10-2 to TRBJ2-1; unclear D gene. The germline CDR1 and CDR2 sequences are WSHSY and SAAADI. The ends were cut back, 6 bases at V and 0 bases at J, with 12 bases in the middle. This CDR3 spans 15 amino acids. CDR3 DNA sequence: TGCGCCAGCAGAGAAATTACCAGCTCCTACAATGAGCAGTTCTTC. It translates to CASREITSSYNEQFF.

This chain connects TRBV6-5 to TRBJ1-4; D is perhaps TRBD1 (6 bases). This CDR3 comprises 15 residues. Germline CDR1 MNHEY, CDR2 SVGAGI. The CDR3 is CAAQGDPGAGEKLFF. CDR3 DNA sequence: TGTGCAGCCCAAGGGGACCCAGGGGCCGGTGAAAAACTGTTTTTT.

The chain employs TRBV13 and TRBJ1-1; maybe TRBD1 (6 bases). Germline-derived CDR1 and CDR2 are PRHDT and FYEKMQ (reference sequence). With 3 bases removed from V and 0 bases from J, the gap between germline ends came to 8 bases. This CDR3 spans 14 amino acids. The CDR3 nucleotides read TGTGCCAGCAGCTTGACAGGCCTGAACACTGAAGCTTTCTTT. Translated: CASSLTGLNTEAFF. The complete variable domain, with remaining parts taken from reference TRBV13 and TRBJ1-1, reads AAGVIQSPRHLIKEKRETATLKCYPIPRHDTVYWYQQGPGQDPQFLISFYEKMQSDKGSIPDRFSAQQFSDYHSELNMSSLELGDSALYFCASSLTGLNTEAFFGQGTRLTVV.

The chain links TRBV5-1 to TRBJ2-2; possible D gene TRBD2, 6 bases. Germline CDR1 SGHRS, CDR2 YFSETQ. This CDR3 is built from 16 residues. The V gene lost 0 bases and the J gene lost 5 bases, with 14 bases spanning the gap. The CDR3 loop reads CASSLATGLQTGELFF. Here the CDR3 DNA reads TGCGCCAGCAGCTTGGCCACAGGACTACAAACCGGGGAGCTGTTTTTT.

The genes are TRBV7-2 and TRBJ2-3; D unresolved. From germline, CDR1 is SGHTA and CDR2 FQGNSA. The CDR3 consists of 12 residues. V lost 4 bases and J lost 4, with 6 bases in between. The DNA of the CDR3 is TGTGCCAGCAGCTCCTACCCAGATACGCAGTATTTT. Residues: CASSSYPDTQYF.

The chain links TRBV2 to TRBJ2-7, with 12 positions matching TRBD2. V dropped 6 bases and J dropped 5; count of bases not matched to a gene: 5. This CDR3 spans 14 amino acids. Germline V gives CDR1 SNHLY, CDR2 FYNNEI. For the CDR3, the DNA is TGTGCCAGCAGCCGGACTAGCGGGAACAACGAGCAGTACTTC. Translating gives CASSRTSGNNEQYF.

The chain's CDR3 is CASSQSAANEKLFF. CDR3 DNA sequence: TGTGCCAGCAGCCAATCGGCGGCTAATGAAAAACTGTTTTTT. V is TRBV16 and J is TRBJ1-4, with D unclear. The CDR3 totals 14 residues. Germline lookup yields CDR1 KGHSY and CDR2 FQNENV. Trimming removed 0 bases from V and 3 bases from J, with 5 bases in between.

The chain uses TRBV6-1 and TRBJ2-5, with D perhaps matching TRBD1 (6 bases). V was shortened by 4 bases and J by 4 bases, with 28 bases between the two germline ends. The CDR3 contains 19 residues. Germline V gene data show CDR1 as MNHNS and CDR2 as SASEGT. The CDR3 DNA sequence: TGTGCCAGCAGTGCCTATTATCTTCAGGCAGGGGAATCAGGAGAGACCCAGTACTTC. Encoded protein: CASSAYYLQAGESGETQYF.